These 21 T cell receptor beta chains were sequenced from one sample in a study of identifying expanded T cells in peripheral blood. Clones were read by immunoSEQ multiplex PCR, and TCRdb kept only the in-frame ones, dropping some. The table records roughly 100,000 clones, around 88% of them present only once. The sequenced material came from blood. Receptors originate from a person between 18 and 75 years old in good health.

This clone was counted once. This CDR3 is CASSGGRGDGYTF. The CDR3 nucleotides are TGTGCCAGCAGTGGGGGCAGGGGCGACGGCTACACCTTC. V is TRBV2 and J is TRBJ1-2; D might be TRBD1 (6 bases). Germline V lookup: CDR1 SNHLY, CDR2 FYNNEI. The CDR3 totals 13 residues. Trimming removed 4 bases from V and 8 bases from J, with 14 bases in between.

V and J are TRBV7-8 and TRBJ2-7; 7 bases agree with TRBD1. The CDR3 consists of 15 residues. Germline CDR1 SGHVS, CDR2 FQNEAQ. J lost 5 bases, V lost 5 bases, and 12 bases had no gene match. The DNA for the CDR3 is TGTGCCAGCAGCCCCGGGACAGTCGGGCGCGACGAGCAGTACTTC. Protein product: CASSPGTVGRDEQYF. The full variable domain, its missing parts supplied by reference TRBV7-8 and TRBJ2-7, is GAGVSQSPRYKVAKRGQDVALRCDPISGHVSLFWYQQALGQGPEFLTYFQNEAQLDKSGLPSDRFFAERPEGSVSTLKIQRTQQEDSAVYLCASSPGTVGRDEQYFGPGTRLTVT.

CDR3 sequence reads: CASSLTRSESTDTQYF. The CDR3 DNA sequence: TGTGCCAGCAGCTTAACGCGTAGTGAGAGCACAGATACGCAGTATTTT. This chain links TRBV7-3 with TRBJ2-3; D not certain. CDR3 length: 16 residues. Trimming left V 0 bases short and J 0 bases short, with 10 bases between. Germline-derived CDR1 and CDR2 are SGHTA and FQGTGA.

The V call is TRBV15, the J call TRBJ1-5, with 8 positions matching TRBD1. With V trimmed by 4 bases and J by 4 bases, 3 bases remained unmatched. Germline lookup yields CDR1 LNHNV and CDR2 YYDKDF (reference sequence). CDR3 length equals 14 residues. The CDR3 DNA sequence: TGTGCCACCAGCAAAGACAGGGGTAATCAGCCCCAGCATTTT. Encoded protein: CATSKDRGNQPQHF. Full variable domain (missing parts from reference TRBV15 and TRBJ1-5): DAMVIQNPRYQVTQFGKPVTLSCSQTLNHNVMYWYQQKSSQAPKLLFHYYDKDFNNEADTPDNFQSRRPNTSFCFLDIRSPGLGDTAMYLCATSKDRGNQPQHFGDGTRLSIL.

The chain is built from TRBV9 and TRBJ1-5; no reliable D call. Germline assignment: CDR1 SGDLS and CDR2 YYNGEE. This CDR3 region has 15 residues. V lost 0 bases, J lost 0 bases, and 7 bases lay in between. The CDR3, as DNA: TGTGCCAGCAGCGTAGGACACTATAGCAATCAGCCCCAGCATTTT. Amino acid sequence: CASSVGHYSNQPQHF. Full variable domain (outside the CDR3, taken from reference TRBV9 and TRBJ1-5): DSGVTQTPKHLITATGQRVTLRCSPRSGDLSVYWYQQSLDQGLQFLIQYYNGEERAKGNILERFSAQQFPDLHSELNLSSLELGDSALYFCASSVGHYSNQPQHFGDGTRLSIL.

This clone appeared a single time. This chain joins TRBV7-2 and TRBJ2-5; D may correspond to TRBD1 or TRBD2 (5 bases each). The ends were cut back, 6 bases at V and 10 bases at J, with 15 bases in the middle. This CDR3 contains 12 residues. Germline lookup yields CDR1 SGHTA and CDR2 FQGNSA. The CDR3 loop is CASSWDRGDQYF. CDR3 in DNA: TGTGCCAGCAGTTGGGACCGGGGAGACCAGTACTTC.

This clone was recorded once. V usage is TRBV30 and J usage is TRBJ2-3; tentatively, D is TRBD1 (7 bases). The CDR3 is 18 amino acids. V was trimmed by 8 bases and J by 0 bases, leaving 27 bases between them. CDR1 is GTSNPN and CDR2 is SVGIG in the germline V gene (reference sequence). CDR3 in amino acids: CAGDSSRTGAGSTDTQYF. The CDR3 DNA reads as TGTGCCGGAGACTCCTCCCGGACAGGTGCGGGGAGCACAGATACGCAGTATTTT.

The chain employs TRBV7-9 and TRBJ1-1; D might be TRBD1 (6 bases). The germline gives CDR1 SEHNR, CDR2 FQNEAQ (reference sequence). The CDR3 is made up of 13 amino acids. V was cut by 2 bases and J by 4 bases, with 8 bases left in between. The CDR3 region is CASSLTGTTEAFF. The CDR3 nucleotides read TGTGCCAGCAGCTTAACAGGGACCACTGAAGCTTTCTTT.

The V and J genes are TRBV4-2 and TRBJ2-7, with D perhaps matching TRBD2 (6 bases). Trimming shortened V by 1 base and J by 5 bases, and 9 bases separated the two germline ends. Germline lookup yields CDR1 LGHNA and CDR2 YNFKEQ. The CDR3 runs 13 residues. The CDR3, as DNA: TGTGCCAGCAGCCAAGGGGGACTTGACGAGCAGTACTTC. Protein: CASSQGGLDEQYF.

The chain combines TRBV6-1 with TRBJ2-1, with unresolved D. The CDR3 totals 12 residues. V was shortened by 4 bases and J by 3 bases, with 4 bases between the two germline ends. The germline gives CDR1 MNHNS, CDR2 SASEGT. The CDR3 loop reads CASSGDYNEQFF. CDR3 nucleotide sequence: TGTGCCAGCAGTGGGGACTACAATGAGCAGTTCTTC.

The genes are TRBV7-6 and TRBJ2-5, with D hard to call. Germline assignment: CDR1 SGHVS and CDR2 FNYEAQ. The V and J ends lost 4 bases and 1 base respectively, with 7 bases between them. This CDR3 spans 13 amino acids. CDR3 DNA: TGTGCCAGCAGCTGGCAGCCCCAAGAGACCCAGTACTTC. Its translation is CASSWQPQETQYF.

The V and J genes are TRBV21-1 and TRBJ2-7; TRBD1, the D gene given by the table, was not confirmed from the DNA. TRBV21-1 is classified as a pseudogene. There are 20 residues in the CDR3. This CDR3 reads CASSRRAGTRATTGPYEQYF. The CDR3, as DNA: TGTGCCAGCAGCAGACGCGCCGGGACAAGGGCAACTACTGGTCCCTACGAGCAGTACTTC.

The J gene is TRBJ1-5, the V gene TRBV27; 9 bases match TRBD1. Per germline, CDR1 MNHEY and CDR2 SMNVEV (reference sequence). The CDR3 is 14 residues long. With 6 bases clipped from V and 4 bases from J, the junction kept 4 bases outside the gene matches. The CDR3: CASSPTGGNQPQHF. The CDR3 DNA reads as TGTGCCAGCAGCCCGACAGGGGGAAATCAGCCCCAGCATTTT.

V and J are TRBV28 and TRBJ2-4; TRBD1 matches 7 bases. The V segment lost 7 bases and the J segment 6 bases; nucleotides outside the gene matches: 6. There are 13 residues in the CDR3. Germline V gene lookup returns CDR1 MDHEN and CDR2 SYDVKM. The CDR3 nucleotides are TGTGCCAGCAAAGGACAGGTAGCAAACATTCAGTACTTC. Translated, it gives CASKGQVANIQYF.

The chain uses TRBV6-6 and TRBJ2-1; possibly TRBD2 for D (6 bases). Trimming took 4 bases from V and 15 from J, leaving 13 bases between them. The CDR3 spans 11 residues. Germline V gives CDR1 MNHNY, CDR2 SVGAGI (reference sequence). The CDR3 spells CASSSGLAAFF. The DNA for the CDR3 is TGTGCCAGCAGTTCGGGACTGGCGGCGTTCTTC.

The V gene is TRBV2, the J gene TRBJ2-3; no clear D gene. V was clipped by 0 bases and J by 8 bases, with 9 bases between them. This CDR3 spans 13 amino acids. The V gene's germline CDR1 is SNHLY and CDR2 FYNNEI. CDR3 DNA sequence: TGTGCCAGCAGTGAAGCCTCAATGGGTACGCAGTATTTT. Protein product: CASSEASMGTQYF.

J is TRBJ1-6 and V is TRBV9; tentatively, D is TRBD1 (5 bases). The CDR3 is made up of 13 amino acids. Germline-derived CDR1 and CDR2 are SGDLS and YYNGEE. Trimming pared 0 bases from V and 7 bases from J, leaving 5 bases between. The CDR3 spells CASSVGGNSPLHF. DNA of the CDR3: TGTGCCAGCAGCGTAGGGGGGAATTCACCCCTCCACTTT.

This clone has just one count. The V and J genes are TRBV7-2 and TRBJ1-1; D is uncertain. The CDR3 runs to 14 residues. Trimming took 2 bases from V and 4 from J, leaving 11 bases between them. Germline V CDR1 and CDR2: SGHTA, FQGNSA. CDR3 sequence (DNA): TGTGCCAGCAGCTTATACCGGAGGGTCACTGAAGCTTTCTTT. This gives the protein CASSLYRRVTEAFF.

The CDR3 loop is CASAAGINQPQHF. As DNA, the CDR3 is TGTGCCAGCGCTGCGGGAATCAATCAGCCCCAGCATTTT. The chain is built from TRBV6-6 and TRBJ1-5; D gene unclear. Trimming cost V 8 bases and J 3 bases, with 11 bases left between them. Germline CDR1 and CDR2: MNHNY and SVGAGI (reference sequence). This CDR3 region has 13 residues.

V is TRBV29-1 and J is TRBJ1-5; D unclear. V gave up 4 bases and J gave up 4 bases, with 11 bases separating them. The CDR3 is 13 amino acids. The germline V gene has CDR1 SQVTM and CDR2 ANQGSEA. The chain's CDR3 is CSVGSVGNQPQHF. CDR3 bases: TGCAGCGTTGGGTCGGTAGGGAATCAGCCCCAGCATTTT.

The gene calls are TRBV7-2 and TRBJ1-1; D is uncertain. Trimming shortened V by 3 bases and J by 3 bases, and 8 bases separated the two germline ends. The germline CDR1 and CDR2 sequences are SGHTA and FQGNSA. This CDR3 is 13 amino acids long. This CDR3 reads CASSFSFDTEAFF. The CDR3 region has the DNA TGTGCCAGCAGCTTTTCGTTTGACACTGAAGCTTTCTTT.